These 24 T cell receptor beta chains share one sample of origin, sequenced in a study of blood T cell repertoires in COVID-19. Sequencing used immunoSEQ multiplex PCR; TCRdb keeps in-frame clones, though not all of them. The sample comprises hundreds of thousands of clones, about 88% of which are singletons, and 0.98% rests with the top ten. Sequencing was done on a sample of peripheral blood. The receptors were gathered from a man aged 40-49 years with acute or convalescent COVID-19.

V and J are TRBV6-5 and TRBJ1-5; 10 bases match TRBD1. Losses at the gene ends were 7 bases for V and 7 bases for J; bases not matched to a gene: 7. The CDR3 extends over 14 amino acids. Germline-derived CDR1 and CDR2 are MNHEY and SVGAGI. The CDR3 sequence is CASTRQGAGQPQHF. The CDR3 region has the DNA TGTGCCAGCACCCGACAGGGGGCGGGACAGCCCCAGCATTTT.

This clone was detected only once. The rearrangement links TRBV24-1 to TRBJ1-5; D gene unclear. Deletions cut 6 bases from V and 5 bases from J, with 13 bases between. Per germline, CDR1 KGHDR and CDR2 SFDVKD. CDR3 length: 14 residues. CDR3 nucleotides: TGTGCCACCAGTCCCTCGACATTACATCAGCCCCAGCATTTT. Translation gives CATSPSTLHQPQHF.

This clone turned up a few times. The chain carries TRBV10-3 and TRBJ2-1, with 10 bases aligning to TRBD2. The ends lost 0 bases at V and 8 bases at J; junction bases unmatched: 4. Germline V lookup: CDR1 ENHRY, CDR2 SYGVKD. The CDR3 loop spans 15 amino acids. The CDR3 region has the DNA TGTGCCATCAGTGAGTCGACTAGCGGGTTGGATGAGCAGTTCTTC. Translation: CAISESTSGLDEQFF.

The rearrangement joins TRBV13 to TRBJ1-3, with D possibly TRBD1 on 5 matching bases. Germline CDR1 is PRHDT and CDR2 is FYEKMQ (reference sequence). The CDR3 length is 11 residues. The CDR3 loop is CGQGDGNTIYF. CDR3 DNA sequence: TGTGGGCAGGGTGATGGAAACACCATATATTTT.

The genes are TRBV5-6 and TRBJ2-3; 7 nucleotides line up with TRBD1. The length of the CDR3 is 16 residues. The germline V gene encodes CDR1 SGHDT and CDR2 YYEEEE. J gave up 0 bases and V 4 bases, and 8 bases lay outside the gene matches. This CDR3 reads CASSGTGDPSTDTQYF. The DNA of the CDR3 is TGTGCCAGCAGCGGAACAGGGGATCCTAGCACAGATACGCAGTATTTT.

The CDR3 is CASSGSVGANVLTF. The CDR3 bases are TGTGCCAGCAGTGGCTCCGTTGGGGCCAACGTCCTGACTTTC. V usage is TRBV6-4 and J usage is TRBJ2-6; D call uncertain. This CDR3 has 14 amino acids. Per germline, CDR1 MRHNA and CDR2 SNTAGT. V shed 4 bases and J shed 3 bases, with 7 bases lying between them.

This sequence joins TRBV2 and TRBJ2-1; 8 nucleotides line up with TRBD2. The CDR3 is 12 amino acids. V lost 5 bases, J lost 10 bases, and 4 bases stayed unmatched. Looked up from germline, CDR1 is SNHLY and CDR2 is FYNNEI. CDR3 bases: TGTGCCAGCAGTCCGACTAGCGTGGAGCAGTTCTTC. This sequence encodes CASSPTSVEQFF. Combining the CDR3 with reference TRBV2 and TRBJ2-1 gives the whole variable domain EPEVTQTPSHQVTQMGQEVILRCVPISNHLYFYWYRQILGQKVEFLVSFYNNEISEKSEIFDDQFSVERPDGSNFTLKIRSTKLEDSAMYFCASSPTSVEQFFGPGTRLTVL.

The chain employs TRBV10-2 and TRBJ1-5; maybe TRBD1 (6 bases). The CDR3 is 14 amino acids. With 5 bases removed from V and 5 bases from J, the gap between germline ends came to 13 bases. CDR1 and CDR2 (germline): WSHSY, SAAADI. The CDR3 nucleotides read TGCGCCAGCAGTCTAGGGGGGGCTCATCAGCCCCAGCATTTT. Protein product: CASSLGGAHQPQHF.

This sequence joins TRBV7-2 and TRBJ2-7, with D possibly matching TRBD1 (5 bases). V lost 5 bases to trimming and J lost 2 bases, with 19 bases between them. CDR3 length: 16 amino acids. Germline CDR1 SGHTA, CDR2 FQGNSA. CDR3 bases: TGTGCCAGCAGCCTTAACAGCAGGGTCCCCGCCTACGAGCAGTACTTC. Translating it yields CASSLNSRVPAYEQYF.

The CDR3 DNA follows: TGTGCCAGCAGCTTCCCCACAGGATCTTACTCTGGAAACACCATATATTTT. As protein: CASSFPTGSYSGNTIYF. V and J are TRBV13 and TRBJ1-3; weak D call: TRBD1 (5 bases). CDR3 length equals 17 residues. V shed 3 bases and J shed 0 bases, with 15 bases lying between them. The germline gives CDR1 PRHDT, CDR2 FYEKMQ (reference sequence).

In DNA form, the CDR3 reads TGTGCCAGCAGTGACGCCTCAGCACTGAACAGCTATGGCTACACCTTC. It is translated as CASSDASALNSYGYTF. This chain joins TRBV6-1 and TRBJ1-2; D uncertain. This CDR3 comprises 16 residues. Germline V gene data show CDR1 as MNHNS and CDR2 as SASEGT. Between the trimmed V and J ends, which lost 3 bases and 4 bases, there was a span of 18 bases.

The chain is built from TRBV12-3 or TRBV12-4 and TRBJ1-2; TRBD1 might be the D (6 bases). The germline V and J ends were trimmed by 7 bases and 5 bases, with 14 bases remaining between them. The CDR3 runs to 13 residues. The CDR3 loop is CASIRDNGYGYTF. The CDR3 bases are TGTGCCAGCATCCGGGACAACGGTTATGGCTACACCTTC.

The chain is built from TRBV5-1 and TRBJ2-3; perhaps TRBD1 as D (5 bases). The V end lost 0 bases, the J end lost 0 bases, and 8 bases lay between the germline ends. The CDR3 is made up of 15 amino acids. Germline assignment: CDR1 SGHRS and CDR2 YFSETQ. The CDR3 sequence: CASSLGGGSTDTQYF. CDR3 nucleotide sequence: TGCGCCAGCAGCTTGGGGGGCGGTAGCACAGATACGCAGTATTTT.

The chain couples TRBV5-1 to TRBJ1-2, with 9 nucleotides matching TRBD1. The germline V gene has CDR1 SGHRS and CDR2 YFSETQ. The J segment lost 7 bases and the V segment lost 1 base, leaving 5 bases of the junction unmatched. This CDR3 region has 14 residues. The CDR3 DNA is TGCGCCAGCAGCTTGTCAGGGGACAGGGTTGGCTACACCTTC. This codes for CASSLSGDRVGYTF.

The rearrangement links TRBV2 to TRBJ2-7; 7 bases agree with TRBD1. J lost 3 bases, V lost 6 bases, and 11 bases had no gene match. The CDR3 is made up of 15 amino acids. The germline gives CDR1 SNHLY, CDR2 FYNNEI. The CDR3 loop reads CASRRNQDRDYEQYF. The CDR3 DNA is TGTGCCAGCAGACGTAATCAAGACAGGGACTACGAGCAGTACTTC.

This clone appeared once. This rearrangement joins TRBV5-1 to TRBJ2-2; a weak D match, TRBD2 (5 bases). CDR1 and CDR2 from the germline V gene are SGHRS and YFSETQ. The CDR3 has 14 residues. V lost 4 bases, J lost 5 bases, and 12 bases lay in between. The CDR3, as DNA: TGCGCCAGCAGCCTTGACCCGGGGACCGGGGAGCTGTTTTTT. Translated, it gives CASSLDPGTGELFF.

V usage is TRBV5-6 and J usage is TRBJ2-7, with 8 bases identical to TRBD1. The germline V gene has CDR1 SGHDT and CDR2 YYEEEE. This CDR3 has 15 residues. V lost 1 base and J lost 0; bases outside the gene matches: 3. CDR3 loop: CASSLRQGSSYEQYF. CDR3 DNA: TGTGCCAGCAGCTTGAGACAGGGGAGCTCCTACGAGCAGTACTTC.

The gene calls are TRBV6-2 or TRBV6-3 and TRBJ1-1; TRBD1 matches at 10 bases. The V and J ends lost 6 bases and 2 bases, in that order; junction bases with no gene match: 6. This CDR3 comprises 15 residues. The V gene's germline CDR1 is MNHEY and CDR2 SVGEGT. The CDR3 region is CASSPGDRGNTEAFF. CDR3 coding DNA: TGTGCCAGCAGCCCTGGGGACAGGGGAAACACTGAAGCTTTCTTT.

The rearrangement uses TRBV30 and TRBJ1-2; D gene unclear. Germline V gene sequence: CDR1 GTSNPN, CDR2 SVGIG (reference sequence). Trimming cost V 1 base and J 0 bases, with 9 bases left between them. This CDR3 has 14 residues. In nucleotides, the CDR3 is TGTGCCTGGAGTGCTGACATAGCTAACTATGGCTACACCTTC. It encodes CAWSADIANYGYTF.

This clone appeared a few times. The chain uses TRBV29-1 and TRBJ2-3; possible D gene TRBD2, 6 bases. Deletions cut 4 bases from V and 2 bases from J, with 16 bases between. Germline V gives CDR1 SQVTM, CDR2 ANQGSEA. The CDR3 loop spans 15 amino acids. CDR3 DNA: TGCAGCGTTGCCCTGACTAGTTCTATCACAGATACGCAGTATTTT. Encoded protein: CSVALTSSITDTQYF.

The chain employs TRBV10-3 and TRBJ1-2; D is perhaps TRBD1 (6 bases). This CDR3 has 14 residues. The V end lost 6 bases, the J end lost 5 bases, and 16 bases lay between the germline ends. Germline V gene lookup returns CDR1 ENHRY and CDR2 SYGVKD. CDR3 bases: TGTGCCATCAGGGAAGGAACCCAGGGGTATGGCTACACCTTC. Protein sequence: CAIREGTQGYGYTF.

The chain uses TRBV9 and TRBJ2-5; no definite D call. V lost 0 bases to trimming and J lost 5 bases, with 17 bases between them. The CDR3 is made up of 16 amino acids. In germline, CDR1 is SGDLS, CDR2 YYNGEE. CDR3 loop: CASSVAIDPRRETQYF. CDR3 DNA: TGTGCCAGCAGCGTAGCTATTGATCCTCGGCGGGAGACCCAGTACTTC.

The CDR3 DNA reads as TGTGCCAGCAGTTCTACTACGGGGAATACGCAGTATTTT. It translates to CASSSTTGNTQYF. This chain joins TRBV6-2 or TRBV6-3 and TRBJ2-3; weak D call: TRBD2 (5 bases). CDR1 is MNHEY, CDR2 SVGEGT, per germline. The CDR3 extends over 13 amino acids. V was cut by 4 bases and J by 7 bases, with 12 bases left in between.

This clone was recorded only once. This chain connects TRBV9 to TRBJ2-3; weak D call: TRBD2 (5 bases). V lost 4 bases to trimming and J lost 2 bases, with 14 bases between them. The CDR3 consists of 15 residues. Germline V gene lookup returns CDR1 SGDLS and CDR2 YYNGEE. This CDR3 reads CASSPTGFTTDTQYF. The CDR3 nucleotides are TGTGCCAGCAGCCCAACGGGATTTACCACAGATACGCAGTATTTT.